These 22 T cell receptor beta chains were sequenced from one sample in a study of technical replicates of blood from four donors. The protocol was immunoSEQ multiplex PCR, while the TCRdb copy is restricted to in-frame clones and leaves out a portion. The repertoire includes over 80,000 clones, approximately 96% of them detected once, and approximately 0.37% sits in the top ten. Source material: T cells isolated from PBMCs. The receptors were gathered from a human donor in good health.

The chain combines TRBV5-4 with TRBJ2-7, with TRBD2 identical over 7 bases. This CDR3 is built from 14 residues. Germline lookup yields CDR1 SGHNT and CDR2 YYREEE (reference sequence). The V segment lost 0 bases and the J segment 6 bases; nucleotides outside the gene matches: 6. The CDR3 bases are TGTGCCAGCAGCTTGGACGTTTGGGGGGGCGAGCAGTACTTC. Translation gives CASSLDVWGGEQYF.

The chain couples TRBV10-3 to TRBJ2-7; 10 bases fit TRBD2. The CDR3 spans 17 residues. Germline V gene sequence: CDR1 ENHRY, CDR2 SYGVKD. V lost 4 bases, J lost 4 bases, and 13 bases stayed unmatched. The CDR3 nucleotides are TGTGCCATCAGTGTGAAAGGATCTAGCGGGAGTACTTACGAGCAGTACTTC. Encoded protein: CAISVKGSSGSTYEQYF.

The V and J genes are TRBV6-1 and TRBJ2-7, with a tentative D call TRBD1 (5 bases). The V and J ends lost 1 base and 4 bases respectively, with 8 bases between them. The CDR3 sequence is 13 residues long. Germline lookup yields CDR1 MNHNS and CDR2 SASEGT. CDR3 protein: CASSEGTRYEQYF. CDR3 DNA: TGTGCCAGCAGTGAAGGGACAAGGTACGAGCAGTACTTC.

V and J are TRBV9 and TRBJ1-2, with TRBD1 identical over 7 bases. Germline CDR1 SGDLS, CDR2 YYNGEE. V shed 0 bases, J shed 5 bases, and the junction held 4 bases outside the gene matches. The CDR3 is 14 amino acids. The CDR3 DNA is TGTGCCAGCAGCGTAGCGGGACAGCAATATGGCTACACCTTC. This codes for CASSVAGQQYGYTF. The full variable domain, with the rest looked up from reference TRBV9 and TRBJ1-2, is DSGVTQTPKHLITATGQRVTLRCSPRSGDLSVYWYQQSLDQGLQFLIQYYNGEERAKGNILERFSAQQFPDLHSELNLSSLELGDSALYFCASSVAGQQYGYTFGSGTRLTVV.

The rearrangement joins TRBV19 to TRBJ1-4, with a weak D call TRBD1 (5 bases). CDR1 is LNHDA, CDR2 SQIVND, per germline (reference sequence). This CDR3 is built from 12 residues. Trimming removed 6 bases at V and 4 bases at J, with 6 bases between. The CDR3 reads CASSQGNEKLFF. As DNA, the CDR3 is TGTGCCAGTAGCCAGGGTAATGAAAAACTGTTTTTT.

The count of this clone is one. This chain links TRBV9 with TRBJ2-1; perhaps TRBD1 as D (6 bases). The V end was cut by 0 bases, the J end by 0 bases, with 13 bases between. The CDR3 contains 17 residues. CDR1 and CDR2 (germline): SGDLS, YYNGEE. CDR3 region: CASSVATETGSYNEQFF. The CDR3, as DNA: TGTGCCAGCAGCGTAGCTACGGAGACAGGCTCCTACAATGAGCAGTTCTTC.

The V and J genes are TRBV4-1 and TRBJ2-1; D is unclear. V was pared by 0 bases and J by 0 bases, with 12 bases between. The V gene's germline CDR1 is MGHRA and CDR2 YSYEKL. This CDR3 region has 17 residues. In DNA form, the CDR3 reads TGCGCCAGCAGCCAAGAAGGCGGCCCTAGCTCCTACAATGAGCAGTTCTTC. Amino acid sequence: CASSQEGGPSSYNEQFF.

The chain combines TRBV11-3 with TRBJ1-1; D perhaps matches TRBD1 (6 bases). The CDR3 covers 13 residues. Trimming removed 3 bases from V and 3 bases from J, with 8 bases in between. Germline CDR1 SGHNT, CDR2 YENEEA. The CDR3 protein is CASSFNRDTEAFF. The CDR3 bases are TGTGCCAGCAGCTTCAACAGGGACACTGAAGCTTTCTTT.

V gene TRBV5-6 combines with J gene TRBJ2-5; TRBD1 aligns across 9 bases. Trimming took 5 bases from V and 4 from J; bases not matched to a gene: 9. The germline CDR1 and CDR2 sequences are SGHDT and YYEEEE. The CDR3 runs 15 residues. CDR3 sequence: CASSFKRTGVETQYF. Here the CDR3 DNA reads TGTGCCAGCAGTTTCAAAAGGACAGGGGTAGAGACCCAGTACTTC.

The chain couples TRBV27 to TRBJ2-3; maybe TRBD1 (6 bases). Germline values: CDR1 MNHEY, CDR2 SMNVEV (reference sequence). The CDR3 sequence is 15 residues long. V lost 3 bases and J lost 4, with 14 bases in between. CDR3 protein: CASSFRGPRADTQYF. The CDR3 coding sequence is TGTGCCAGCAGTTTCAGGGGCCCCCGTGCAGATACGCAGTATTTT.

The chain links TRBV27 to TRBJ1-2; D perhaps matches TRBD1 (5 bases). The CDR3 is 14 residues long. The germline V gene has CDR1 MNHEY and CDR2 SMNVEV (reference sequence). The V gene lost 8 bases and the J gene lost 4 bases, with 17 bases spanning the gap. CDR3: CASAPLTDSYGYTF. CDR3 nucleotide sequence: TGTGCCAGCGCGCCCTTGACAGACTCCTATGGCTACACCTTC.

The chain employs TRBV7-2 and TRBJ2-2, with D possibly being TRBD2 (5 bases). V was pared by 1 base and J by 6 bases, with 12 bases between. Germline V CDR1 and CDR2: SGHTA, FQGNSA. CDR3 length equals 15 residues. The CDR3 bases are TGTGCCAGCAGCTTAGGGACTTCTTTAGCCGGGGAGCTGTTTTTT. Translation gives CASSLGTSLAGELFF.

The chain couples TRBV2 to TRBJ1-3; 8 bases agree with TRBD1. The germline CDR1 and CDR2 sequences are SNHLY and FYNNEI. The CDR3 has 12 amino acids. V shed 7 bases, J shed 7 bases, and the junction held 3 bases outside the gene matches. The chain's CDR3 is CASKDRGNTIYF. The CDR3 DNA sequence: TGTGCCAGCAAAGACAGGGGCAACACCATATATTTT.

This chain joins TRBV5-1 and TRBJ2-1, with 7 bases aligning to TRBD2. Losses at the gene ends were 6 bases for V and 3 bases for J; bases not matched to a gene: 6. CDR1 and CDR2 (germline): SGHRS, YFSETQ. The CDR3 is made up of 14 amino acids. CDR3 loop: CASKQAGHYNEQFF. CDR3 DNA sequence: TGCGCCAGCAAACAAGCGGGGCACTACAATGAGCAGTTCTTC.

The V and J genes are TRBV6-1 and TRBJ1-5, with D uncertain. The CDR3 totals 12 residues. CDR1 MNHNS and CDR2 SASEGT come from the germline V gene. V was clipped by 8 bases and J by 3 bases, with 8 bases between them. As DNA, the CDR3 is TGTGCCAGCCAGAGGAACAATCAGCCCCAGCATTTT. Translating gives CASQRNNQPQHF.

The chain has TRBV6-6 and TRBJ2-3; no clear D. V dropped 4 bases and J dropped 0 bases, with 11 bases sitting between them. The CDR3 length is 15 residues. Germline loops: CDR1 MNHNY, CDR2 SVGAGI (reference sequence). Here the CDR3 DNA reads TGTGCCAGCAGTTTGCCTATGAAGAGCACAGATACGCAGTATTTT. This translates into CASSLPMKSTDTQYF.

The chain employs TRBV10-3 and TRBJ2-3; 8 nucleotides line up with TRBD1. Germline assignment: CDR1 ENHRY and CDR2 SYGVKD. J was trimmed by 0 bases and V by 11 bases; bases with no gene match: 7. The CDR3 contains 14 residues. The CDR3 DNA is TGTGCCTCTGACAGGGGACTTAGCACAGATACGCAGTATTTT. Protein sequence: CASDRGLSTDTQYF.

This sequence joins TRBV30 and TRBJ2-1, with D uncertain. V was trimmed by 4 bases and J by 10 bases, leaving 11 bases between them. CDR1 GTSNPN and CDR2 SVGIG come from the germline V gene (reference sequence). The CDR3 length is 11 residues. As DNA, the CDR3 is TGTGCCTGGAATTGGCAGAACGAGCAGTTCTTC. Protein sequence: CAWNWQNEQFF.

The J gene is TRBJ2-3, the V gene TRBV30; D possibly corresponds to TRBD2 (5 bases). The V gene lost 3 bases and the J gene lost 6 bases, with 10 bases spanning the gap. The length of the CDR3 is 12 residues. The V gene's germline CDR1 is GTSNPN and CDR2 SVGIG (reference sequence). The CDR3 DNA reads as TGTGCCTGGAGCGACCGCGGGGATACGCAGTATTTT. It translates to CAWSDRGDTQYF.

The chain recombines TRBV9 with TRBJ1-2, with TRBD1 matching over 8 bases. Germline V gene sequence: CDR1 SGDLS, CDR2 YYNGEE. This CDR3 has 12 residues. V lost 4 bases to trimming and J lost 8 bases; unmatched junction nucleotides: 4. In DNA, the CDR3 is TGTGCCAGCAGCCTGGACAGGGACGGCTACACCTTC. As protein: CASSLDRDGYTF.

The V gene is TRBV29-1, the J gene TRBJ2-3; maybe TRBD2 (5 bases). Trimming took off 6 bases at V and 1 base at J, with 17 bases between the two ends. The CDR3 spans 15 residues. Per the germline V gene, CDR1 is SQVTM and CDR2 is ANQGSEA. Here the CDR3 DNA reads TGCAGCGTGAGGATGGGCGGGTGGGGCACAGATACGCAGTATTTT. This gives the protein CSVRMGGWGTDTQYF.

The J gene is TRBJ2-7, the V gene TRBV2; 8 bases align to TRBD1. V lost 8 bases and J lost 2; bases outside the gene matches: 8. Germline assignment: CDR1 SNHLY and CDR2 FYNNEI. This CDR3 comprises 14 residues. The CDR3 protein is CASDQGAVAYEQYF. The CDR3 DNA reads TGTGCCAGCGACCAGGGGGCTGTGGCCTACGAGCAGTACTTC.